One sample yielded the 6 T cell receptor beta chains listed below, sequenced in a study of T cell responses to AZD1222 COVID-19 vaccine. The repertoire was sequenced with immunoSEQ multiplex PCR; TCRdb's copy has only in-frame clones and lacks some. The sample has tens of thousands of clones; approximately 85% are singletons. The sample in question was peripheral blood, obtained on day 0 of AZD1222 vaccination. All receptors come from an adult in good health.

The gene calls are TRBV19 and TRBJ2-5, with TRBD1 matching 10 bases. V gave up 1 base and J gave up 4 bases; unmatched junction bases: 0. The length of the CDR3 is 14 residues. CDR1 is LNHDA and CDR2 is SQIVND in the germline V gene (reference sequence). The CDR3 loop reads CASSIGDRGETQYF. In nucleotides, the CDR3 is TGTGCCAGTAGTATAGGGGACAGGGGAGAGACCCAGTACTTC.

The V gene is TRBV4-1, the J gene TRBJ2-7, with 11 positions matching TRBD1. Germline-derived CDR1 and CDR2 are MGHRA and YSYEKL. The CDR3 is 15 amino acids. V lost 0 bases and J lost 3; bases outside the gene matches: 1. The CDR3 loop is CASSQEGTGGYEQYF. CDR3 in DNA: TGCGCCAGCAGCCAAGAAGGGACAGGGGGCTACGAGCAGTACTTC.

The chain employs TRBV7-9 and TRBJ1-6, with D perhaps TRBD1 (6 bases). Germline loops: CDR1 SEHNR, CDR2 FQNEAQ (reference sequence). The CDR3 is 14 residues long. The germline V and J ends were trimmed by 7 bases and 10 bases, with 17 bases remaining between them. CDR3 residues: CASNELSGGSPLHF. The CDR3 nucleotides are TGTGCCAGCAACGAGCTCTCGGGGGGCTCACCCCTCCACTTT.

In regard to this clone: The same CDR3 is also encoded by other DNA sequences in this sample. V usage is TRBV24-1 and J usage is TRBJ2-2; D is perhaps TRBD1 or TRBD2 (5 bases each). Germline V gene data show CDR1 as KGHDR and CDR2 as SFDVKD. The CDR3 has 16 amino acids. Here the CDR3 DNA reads TGTCCCCCCCGCCCCCCCGGGCCCGGGACGACCGGGGAGCTGTTTTTT. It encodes CPPRPPGPGTTGELFF.

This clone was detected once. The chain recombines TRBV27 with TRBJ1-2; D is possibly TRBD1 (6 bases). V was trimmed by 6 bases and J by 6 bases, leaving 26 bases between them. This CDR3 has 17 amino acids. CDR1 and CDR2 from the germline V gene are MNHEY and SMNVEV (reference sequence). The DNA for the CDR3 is TGTGCCAGCAGCGATTACACTTCGATGACAGGATCAGATGGCTACACCTTC. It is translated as CASSDYTSMTGSDGYTF.

In DNA, the CDR3 is TGTGCCAGTAGTATCCAGGACAGCGGAGGATACGAGCAGTACTTC. Amino acid sequence: CASSIQDSGGYEQYF. The V call is TRBV19, the J call TRBJ2-7; maybe TRBD1 (6 bases). V lost 3 bases and J 4 bases, leaving 16 bases between the germline ends. From germline, CDR1 is LNHDA and CDR2 SQIVND (reference sequence). The length of the CDR3 is 15 residues.